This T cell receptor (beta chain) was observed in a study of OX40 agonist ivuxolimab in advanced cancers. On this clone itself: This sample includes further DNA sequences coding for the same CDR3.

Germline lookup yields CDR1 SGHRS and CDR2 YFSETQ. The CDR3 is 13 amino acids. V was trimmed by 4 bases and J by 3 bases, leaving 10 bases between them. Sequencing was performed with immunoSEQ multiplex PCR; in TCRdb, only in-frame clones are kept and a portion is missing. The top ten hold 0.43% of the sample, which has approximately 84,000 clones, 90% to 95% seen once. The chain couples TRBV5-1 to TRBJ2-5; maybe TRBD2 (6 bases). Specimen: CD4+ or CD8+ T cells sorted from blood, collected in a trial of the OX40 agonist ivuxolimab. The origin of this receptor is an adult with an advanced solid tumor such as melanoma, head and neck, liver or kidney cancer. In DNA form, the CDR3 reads TGCGCCAGCAGCGCGGGACCAGAAGAGACCCAGTACTTC. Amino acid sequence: CASSAGPEETQYF.